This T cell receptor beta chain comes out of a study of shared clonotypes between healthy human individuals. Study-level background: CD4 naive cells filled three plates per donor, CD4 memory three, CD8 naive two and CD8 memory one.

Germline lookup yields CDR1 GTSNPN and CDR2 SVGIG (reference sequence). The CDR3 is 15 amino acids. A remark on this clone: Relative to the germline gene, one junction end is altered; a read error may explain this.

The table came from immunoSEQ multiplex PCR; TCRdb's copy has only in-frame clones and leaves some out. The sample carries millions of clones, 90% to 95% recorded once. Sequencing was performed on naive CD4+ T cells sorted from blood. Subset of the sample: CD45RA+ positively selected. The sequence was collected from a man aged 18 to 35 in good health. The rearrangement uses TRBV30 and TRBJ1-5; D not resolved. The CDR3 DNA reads TGTGCCTGGCCAGCCGATCAGATTAGCTATCAGCCCCAGCATTTT. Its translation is CAWPADQISYQPQHF.